What follows are 27 T cell receptor beta chains derived from one specimen sequenced in a study of graft-versus-host responses after intestinal transplantation. Only in-frame clones appear in the TCRdb table, and some are missing; sequencing was by immunoSEQ multiplex PCR. Found here are 99,000 or so clones, about 83% of them singletons; the top ten hold almost 1.5%. Sequences were derived from PBMCs, sampled 255 days after intestinal transplant. These receptors all come from a human patient who received an intestinal transplant, so some T cells may come from the graft donor.

The gene calls are TRBV29-1 and TRBJ2-6; TRBD2 matches 8 bases. CDR1 is SQVTM and CDR2 is ANQGSEA in the germline V gene. There are 16 residues in the CDR3. The trim removed 4 bases at V and 2 bases at J, leaving 7 bases unmatched. CDR3 coding DNA: TGCAGCGTTGTGGCGGGGGGAAGGACTGGGGCCAACGTCCTGACTTTC. It specifies CSVVAGGRTGANVLTF.

The rearrangement uses TRBV28 and TRBJ2-7; unclear D gene. The CDR3 has 16 amino acids. V gave up 2 bases and J gave up 1 base, with 15 bases separating them. CDR1 is MDHEN and CDR2 is SYDVKM in the germline V gene. CDR3 in DNA: TGTGCCAGCAGTTTACCCGTGGACGGCCGGTCCTACGAGCAGTACTTC. It translates to CASSLPVDGRSYEQYF.

This chain links TRBV11-2 with TRBJ2-5; 7 bases line up with TRBD1. This CDR3 contains 13 residues. With V trimmed by 4 bases and J by 3 bases, 2 bases remained unmatched. Germline V gene sequence: CDR1 SGHAT, CDR2 FQNNGV. The CDR3 bases are TGTGCCAGCAGCTACGGGACAGAAGAGACCCAGTACTTC. This translates into CASSYGTEETQYF.

This sequence joins TRBV7-2 and TRBJ2-5; D not resolved. Germline V gene lookup returns CDR1 SGHTA and CDR2 FQGNSA. The V gene lost 1 base and the J gene lost 4 bases, with 10 bases spanning the gap. The CDR3 is 14 amino acids. The CDR3 region has the DNA TGTGCCAGCAGCTTAGGGGGTGTTGGAGAGACCCAGTACTTC. Amino acid sequence: CASSLGGVGETQYF. Looking up the rest from reference TRBV7-2 and TRBJ2-5 gives the full variable domain: GAGVSQSPSNKVTEKGKDVELRCDPISGHTALYWYRQSLGQGLEFLIYFQGNSAPDKSGLPSDRFSAERTGGSVSTLTIQRTQQEDSAVYLCASSLGGVGETQYFGPGTRLLVL.

This chain uses TRBV28 with TRBJ1-1; TRBD1 aligns across 9 bases. The germline V gene encodes CDR1 MDHEN and CDR2 SYDVKM. J lost 0 bases, V lost 5 bases, and 4 bases had no gene match. There are 15 residues in the CDR3. The CDR3 region is CASSQGQGMNTEAFF. The CDR3 bases are TGTGCCAGCAGTCAAGGACAGGGGATGAACACTGAAGCTTTCTTT.

This clone has only a few counts. The chain recombines TRBV7-2 with TRBJ1-4, with D maybe TRBD1 (5 bases). The CDR3 totals 15 residues. Germline V gives CDR1 SGHTA, CDR2 FQGNSA. V dropped 1 base and J dropped 8 bases, with 14 bases sitting between them. CDR3 sequence reads: CASSLEEGEGEKLFF. CDR3 bases: TGTGCCAGCAGCTTAGAAGAAGGGGAGGGAGAAAAACTGTTTTTT.

The chain uses TRBV14 and TRBJ1-1, with 7 bases matching TRBD1. V shed 4 bases and J 10 bases; nucleotides not matched to a gene: 6. Germline CDR1 is SGHDN and CDR2 is FVKESK. The CDR3 consists of 12 residues. DNA for the CDR3: TGTGCCAGCAGCCCCCTGACAGGGCGAGCTTTCTTT. Protein product: CASSPLTGRAFF.

The chain is built from TRBV20-1 and TRBJ1-4; D not certain. Germline V gives CDR1 DFQATT, CDR2 SNEGSKA (reference sequence). Trimming pared 0 bases from V and 12 bases from J, leaving 8 bases between. The CDR3 extends over 11 amino acids. The CDR3 spells CSARDVAQLFF. The CDR3 bases are TGCAGTGCTAGAGATGTCGCCCAACTGTTTTTT.

V is TRBV6-1 and J is TRBJ2-2; TRBD2 is a possible D gene (5 bases). Between the trimmed V and J ends, which lost 8 bases and 3 bases, there was a span of 13 bases. Germline values: CDR1 MNHNS, CDR2 SASEGT. The CDR3 is 14 residues long. The CDR3 bases are TGTGCCAGCGAGGGTCTAACCCACACCGGGGAGCTGTTTTTT. This codes for CASEGLTHTGELFF.

This clone was found a few times. CDR3 region: CASTATGVNGYTF. DNA of the CDR3: TGTGCCAGCACCGCGACAGGGGTCAATGGCTACACCTTC. J is TRBJ1-2 and V is TRBV6-6; 8 nucleotides align to TRBD1. Trimming took 7 bases from V and 6 from J; bases not matched to a gene: 7. Germline CDR1 reads MNHNY; CDR2 reads SVGAGI (reference sequence). The length of the CDR3 is 13 residues.

With respect to this clone: A read error may produce the germline difference seen at one junction end. This chain links TRBV7-7 with TRBJ2-2, with 7 positions matching TRBD1. The CDR3 is made up of 16 amino acids. CDR1 and CDR2 (germline): SSHAT, FNYEAQ (reference sequence). CDR3 region: CASSLGTALGTGELFF. CDR3 DNA: TGTGCTAGCAGCTTGGGGACAGCCCTGGGTACCGGGGAGCTGTTTTTT.

There are a few counts of this clone. The chain couples TRBV6-1 to TRBJ1-4; D gene ambiguous. CDR1 and CDR2 from the germline V gene are MNHNS and SASEGT. This CDR3 spans 12 amino acids. Deletions cut 8 bases from V and 8 bases from J, with 12 bases between. This chain's CDR3 is CASCRTGEKLFF. CDR3 nucleotides: TGTGCCAGCTGCAGGACGGGAGAAAAACTGTTTTTT.

This rearrangement joins TRBV5-5 to TRBJ2-1; D gene uncertain. Germline loops: CDR1 SGHKS, CDR2 YYEKEE (reference sequence). Trimming removed 5 bases at V and 0 bases at J, with 9 bases between. There are 14 residues in the CDR3. The CDR3 protein is CASSHTASYNEQFF. The CDR3 nucleotides are TGTGCCAGCAGTCATACTGCCTCCTACAATGAGCAGTTCTTC.

J is TRBJ1-2 and V is TRBV4-1, with D uncertain. Germline values: CDR1 MGHRA, CDR2 YSYEKL. The CDR3 length is 11 residues. V lost 6 bases, J lost 8 bases, and 10 bases lay in between. The CDR3 DNA is TGCGCCAGCAGGGTCGGCAACGGCTACACCTTC. Amino acid sequence: CASRVGNGYTF.

This chain links TRBV30 with TRBJ2-3, with 7 bases matching TRBD2. The CDR3 extends over 13 amino acids. Germline lookup yields CDR1 GTSNPN and CDR2 SVGIG (reference sequence). V was clipped by 2 bases and J by 1 base; unmatched bases: 0. CDR3 amino acids: CAWSRGGTDTQYF. The CDR3 nucleotides read TGTGCCTGGAGTCGGGGGGGCACAGATACGCAGTATTTT. The complete variable domain, with remaining parts taken from reference TRBV30 and TRBJ2-3, reads SQTIHQWPATLVQPVGSPLSLECTVEGTSNPNLYWYRQAAGRGLQLLFYSVGIGQISSEVPQNLSASRPQDRQFILSSKKLLLSDSGFYLCAWSRGGTDTQYFGPGTRLTVL.

The V and J genes are TRBV29-1 and TRBJ2-7; either TRBD1 or TRBD2 may supply D (5 bases each). Germline V lookup: CDR1 SQVTM, CDR2 ANQGSEA. The CDR3 extends over 15 amino acids. The V end was cut by 1 base, the J end by 0 bases, with 13 bases between. CDR3 region: CSVEGARESSYEQYF. The CDR3 nucleotides are TGCAGCGTTGAAGGGGCCAGGGAGAGCTCCTACGAGCAGTACTTC.

The chain uses TRBV5-1 and TRBJ2-6, with D possibly matching TRBD1 (6 bases). Germline-derived CDR1 and CDR2 are SGHRS and YFSETQ. This CDR3 spans 17 amino acids. Deletions cut 4 bases from V and 4 bases from J, with 18 bases between. The CDR3 protein is CASSPILTGTGANVLTF. The CDR3 DNA sequence: TGCGCCAGCAGCCCCATTCTAACAGGGACGGGGGCCAACGTCCTGACTTTC.

J is TRBJ1-6 and V is TRBV4-1; D is uncertain. Trimming left V 2 bases short and J 8 bases short, with 16 bases between. Germline CDR1 and CDR2: MGHRA and YSYEKL. CDR3 length equals 16 residues. The CDR3 nucleotides read TGCGCCAGCAGCCAACTGGAGGATAGTGTGTATTCACCCCTCCACTTT. Amino acid sequence: CASSQLEDSVYSPLHF.

The rearrangement joins TRBV21-1 to TRBJ2-5; the DNA was not used to check the table's D call, TRBD1. TRBV21-1 corresponds to a pseudogene. This CDR3 is built from 16 residues. The CDR3 region has the DNA TGTGCCAGCAGCAAAAGCCCGACAGGGGGCAAGGAGACCCAGTACTTC. Its translation: CASSKSPTGGKETQYF.

The rearrangement joins TRBV10-1 to TRBJ2-2, with 8 nucleotides matching TRBD1. Trimming removed 5 bases from V and 14 bases from J; junction bases left unmatched: 7. Germline V lookup: CDR1 WNHNN, CDR2 SYGVQD (reference sequence). This CDR3 comprises 12 residues. Written as DNA, the CDR3 is TGCGCCAGCAGTATAGCAGGGGGCGCCCTGTTTTTT. It specifies CASSIAGGALFF.

This clone was seen once. The genes are TRBV6-1 and TRBJ2-4; D is possibly TRBD2 (7 bases). CDR3 length equals 17 residues. CDR1 and CDR2 (germline): MNHNS, SASEGT. The V end was cut by 1 base, the J end by 4 bases, with 17 bases between. The CDR3 reads CASSEEEGEGGKNIQYF. The CDR3 nucleotides are TGTGCCAGCAGTGAAGAAGAGGGGGAGGGCGGGAAAAACATTCAGTACTTC.

The chain combines TRBV7-9 with TRBJ2-2, with 8 bases that match TRBD2. Germline V lookup: CDR1 SEHNR, CDR2 FQNEAQ (reference sequence). Trimming removed 5 bases from V and 2 bases from J; junction bases left unmatched: 7. The CDR3 consists of 16 residues. The CDR3 DNA sequence: TGTGCCAGCAGCCCCCCAGCGGGGGCCAACACCGGGGAGCTGTTTTTT. This translates into CASSPPAGANTGELFF.

This clone was seen just once. The V gene is TRBV5-1, the J gene TRBJ2-3, with TRBD1 as a possible D gene (6 bases). Trimming stripped 0 bases from V and 0 bases from J, with 14 bases between. CDR1 and CDR2 from the germline V gene are SGHRS and YFSETQ. CDR3 length equals 17 residues. The CDR3 reads CASSLGTGSPSTDTQYF. The CDR3 region has the DNA TGCGCCAGCAGCTTGGGAACAGGGAGCCCTAGCACAGATACGCAGTATTTT.

For the CDR3, the DNA is TGTGCCAGCAGCGTTTCGGGCTCAAGCTCTGGAAACACCATATATTTT. Translated, it gives CASSVSGSSSGNTIYF. The chain employs TRBV9 and TRBJ1-3, with unresolved D. The CDR3 is 16 amino acids. V lost 2 bases to trimming and J lost 0 bases, with 12 bases between them. CDR1 SGDLS and CDR2 YYNGEE come from the germline V gene.

This clone was observed once. The rearrangement joins TRBV19 to TRBJ1-5; no clear D gene. Germline V gene data show CDR1 as LNHDA and CDR2 as SQIVND (reference sequence). V dropped 7 bases and J dropped 4 bases, with 11 bases sitting between them. This CDR3 has 13 amino acids. CDR3 DNA: TGTGCCAGTAATAGCAGGCAGAATCAGCCCCAGCATTTT. Translation gives CASNSRQNQPQHF.

Comment on this clone: Other DNA sequences in the same sample also yield this CDR3. The rearrangement uses TRBV18 and TRBJ1-2, with 9 positions matching TRBD1. Germline lookup yields CDR1 KGHSH and CDR2 LQKENI. With 3 bases clipped from V and 8 bases from J, the junction kept 10 bases outside the gene matches. The CDR3 contains 15 residues. The CDR3 DNA is TGTGCCAGCTCACCGAGCAAGACAGGGGGTCAAGGCTACACCTTC. Translation: CASSPSKTGGQGYTF.

The chain has TRBV7-9 and TRBJ1-2, with D maybe TRBD1 (6 bases). The CDR3 sequence is 12 residues long. The V and J ends lost 11 bases and 6 bases respectively, with 16 bases between them. Germline CDR1 and CDR2: SEHNR and FQNEAQ (reference sequence). This CDR3 is CADERRGDGYTF. The CDR3 DNA reads TGTGCCGACGAAAGGAGGGGGGATGGCTACACCTTC.